The 14 T cell receptor beta chains presented below share a single source sample, sequenced in a study of blood T cell repertoires in COVID-19. The table came from immunoSEQ multiplex PCR; TCRdb's copy has only in-frame clones and leaves some out. The data contain hundreds of thousands of clones, over 70% of them singletons. The sequencing input was peripheral blood. The receptors derive from a man older than 75 with acute or convalescent COVID-19.

The chain employs TRBV6-1 and TRBJ2-7; perhaps TRBD1 as D (5 bases). The CDR3 sequence is 16 residues long. V gave up 7 bases and J gave up 0 bases, with 19 bases separating them. CDR1 MNHNS and CDR2 SASEGT come from the germline V gene. The CDR3: CASTEHRQGYSYEQYF. CDR3 in DNA: TGTGCCAGCACTGAGCATAGGCAGGGTTACTCCTACGAGCAGTACTTC.

V gene TRBV5-1 combines with J gene TRBJ1-1, with TRBD1 matching 7 bases. Germline loops: CDR1 SGHRS, CDR2 YFSETQ. This CDR3 spans 14 amino acids. The V and J ends lost 6 bases and 1 base, in that order; junction bases with no gene match: 6. The CDR3 bases are TGCGCCAGCACGGAGGGGGCGGGGAACACTGAAGCTTTCTTT. Encoded protein: CASTEGAGNTEAFF.

The chain couples TRBV27 to TRBJ2-3, with D possibly being TRBD1 (6 bases). Per germline, CDR1 MNHEY and CDR2 SMNVEV (reference sequence). CDR3 length: 14 residues. Between the trimmed V and J ends, which lost 6 bases and 4 bases, there was a span of 14 bases. The CDR3 region has the DNA TGTGCCAGCAGCCAACAGGGATCTGCAGATACGCAGTATTTT. Amino acid sequence: CASSQQGSADTQYF.

The chain links TRBV18 to TRBJ2-7; TRBD1 matches 12 bases. Germline-derived CDR1 and CDR2 are KGHSH and LQKENI. The trim removed 3 bases at V and 2 bases at J, leaving 2 bases unmatched. This CDR3 has 15 residues. The CDR3 DNA reads TGTGCCAGCTCACCGGGGACAGGGGGCCCCTACGAGCAGTACTTC. Translated, it gives CASSPGTGGPYEQYF.

This rearrangement joins TRBV6-5 to TRBJ1-1; the D gene is possibly TRBD1 (5 bases). Germline V gene lookup returns CDR1 MNHEY and CDR2 SVGAGI. V was pared by 7 bases and J by 0 bases, with 15 bases between. This CDR3 is built from 15 residues. This chain's CDR3 is CASKETLTVNTEAFF. The CDR3, as DNA: TGTGCCAGCAAAGAAACTTTGACAGTGAACACTGAAGCTTTCTTT.

The chain carries TRBV7-3 and TRBJ2-2; D not certain. The CDR3 contains 14 residues. Looked up from germline, CDR1 is SGHTA and CDR2 is FQGTGA. Trimming left V 2 bases short and J 0 bases short, with 4 bases between. CDR3 sequence: CASSLLANTGELFF. In nucleotides, the CDR3 is TGTGCCAGCAGCTTATTAGCGAACACCGGGGAGCTGTTTTTT.

The CDR3 sequence is CASSYADRTTDTQYF. The CDR3 bases are TGTGCCAGTAGTTATGCGGACAGAACCACAGATACGCAGTATTTT. The chain uses TRBV19 and TRBJ2-3; D may be TRBD1 (6 bases). From germline, CDR1 is LNHDA and CDR2 SQIVND (reference sequence). The CDR3 extends over 15 amino acids. V was cut by 5 bases and J by 2 bases, with 14 bases left in between.

This clone has just one count. This chain's CDR3 is CASSPRTGTTTGELFF. The CDR3 DNA reads as TGTGCCAGCAGCCCTAGGACAGGGACCACCACCGGGGAGCTGTTTTTT. The chain combines TRBV5-4 with TRBJ2-2; 8 bases match TRBD1. Per the germline V gene, CDR1 is SGHNT and CDR2 is YYREEE (reference sequence). J gave up 4 bases and V 4 bases, and 9 bases lay outside the gene matches. The CDR3 runs 16 residues.

The rearrangement links TRBV18 to TRBJ2-5; 9 positions agree with TRBD2. The CDR3 sequence is 19 residues long. The J segment lost 4 bases and the V segment lost 3 bases, leaving 18 bases of the junction unmatched. The germline gives CDR1 KGHSH, CDR2 LQKENI. The CDR3 sequence: CASSPLPSMQRREGETQYF. In DNA, the CDR3 is TGTGCCAGCTCACCCCTCCCTTCAATGCAGAGGCGGGAGGGAGAGACCCAGTACTTC.

The rearrangement joins TRBV10-3 to TRBJ2-1, with 8 bases that match TRBD2. Germline V CDR1 and CDR2: ENHRY, SYGVKD. There are 14 residues in the CDR3. Losses at the gene ends were 6 bases for V and 2 bases for J; bases not matched to a gene: 3. The CDR3 reads CAISTSGTYNEQFF. In nucleotides, the CDR3 is TGTGCCATCAGCACTAGCGGTACCTACAATGAGCAGTTCTTC.

This clone showed up just a few times. The chain couples TRBV29-1 to TRBJ2-1; 14 nucleotides line up with TRBD2. With 3 bases clipped from V and 0 bases from J, the junction kept 16 bases outside the gene matches. Germline assignment: CDR1 SQVTM and CDR2 ANQGSEA. CDR3 length: 21 amino acids. The CDR3 DNA follows: TGCAGCGTTGATCCGTACCTGGGACTAGCGGGAGTGGGGAGCTCCTACAATGAGCAGTTCTTC. This sequence encodes CSVDPYLGLAGVGSSYNEQFF.

The J gene is TRBJ1-5, the V gene TRBV6-1; 8 nucleotides line up with TRBD1. Germline assignment: CDR1 MNHNS and CDR2 SASEGT. Trimming removed 3 bases from V and 11 bases from J; junction bases left unmatched: 9. The CDR3 covers 14 residues. CDR3 DNA: TGTGCCAGCAGTGACCTTAACAGGGGGAGGGCCCAGCATTTT. This gives the protein CASSDLNRGRAQHF.

This clone appeared a single time. The V call is TRBV2, the J call TRBJ2-5; 9 positions match TRBD1. The CDR3 has 14 residues. Trimming at V came to 6 bases and at J to 10 bases, leaving 12 bases not matched to a gene. The germline V gene has CDR1 SNHLY and CDR2 FYNNEI. The chain's CDR3 is CASSKPGQGGFQYF. Written as DNA, the CDR3 is TGTGCCAGCAGCAAGCCGGGACAGGGAGGTTTCCAGTACTTC.

This sequence joins TRBV21-1 and TRBJ2-3; the tabulated D call, TRBD1, remains unverified against the DNA. TRBV21-1 is deemed a pseudogene. The CDR3 consists of 16 residues. DNA for the CDR3: TGTGCCAGCAGCAAAGAATCCAGGGCAGACACAGATACGCAGTATTTT. As protein: CASSKESRADTDTQYF.